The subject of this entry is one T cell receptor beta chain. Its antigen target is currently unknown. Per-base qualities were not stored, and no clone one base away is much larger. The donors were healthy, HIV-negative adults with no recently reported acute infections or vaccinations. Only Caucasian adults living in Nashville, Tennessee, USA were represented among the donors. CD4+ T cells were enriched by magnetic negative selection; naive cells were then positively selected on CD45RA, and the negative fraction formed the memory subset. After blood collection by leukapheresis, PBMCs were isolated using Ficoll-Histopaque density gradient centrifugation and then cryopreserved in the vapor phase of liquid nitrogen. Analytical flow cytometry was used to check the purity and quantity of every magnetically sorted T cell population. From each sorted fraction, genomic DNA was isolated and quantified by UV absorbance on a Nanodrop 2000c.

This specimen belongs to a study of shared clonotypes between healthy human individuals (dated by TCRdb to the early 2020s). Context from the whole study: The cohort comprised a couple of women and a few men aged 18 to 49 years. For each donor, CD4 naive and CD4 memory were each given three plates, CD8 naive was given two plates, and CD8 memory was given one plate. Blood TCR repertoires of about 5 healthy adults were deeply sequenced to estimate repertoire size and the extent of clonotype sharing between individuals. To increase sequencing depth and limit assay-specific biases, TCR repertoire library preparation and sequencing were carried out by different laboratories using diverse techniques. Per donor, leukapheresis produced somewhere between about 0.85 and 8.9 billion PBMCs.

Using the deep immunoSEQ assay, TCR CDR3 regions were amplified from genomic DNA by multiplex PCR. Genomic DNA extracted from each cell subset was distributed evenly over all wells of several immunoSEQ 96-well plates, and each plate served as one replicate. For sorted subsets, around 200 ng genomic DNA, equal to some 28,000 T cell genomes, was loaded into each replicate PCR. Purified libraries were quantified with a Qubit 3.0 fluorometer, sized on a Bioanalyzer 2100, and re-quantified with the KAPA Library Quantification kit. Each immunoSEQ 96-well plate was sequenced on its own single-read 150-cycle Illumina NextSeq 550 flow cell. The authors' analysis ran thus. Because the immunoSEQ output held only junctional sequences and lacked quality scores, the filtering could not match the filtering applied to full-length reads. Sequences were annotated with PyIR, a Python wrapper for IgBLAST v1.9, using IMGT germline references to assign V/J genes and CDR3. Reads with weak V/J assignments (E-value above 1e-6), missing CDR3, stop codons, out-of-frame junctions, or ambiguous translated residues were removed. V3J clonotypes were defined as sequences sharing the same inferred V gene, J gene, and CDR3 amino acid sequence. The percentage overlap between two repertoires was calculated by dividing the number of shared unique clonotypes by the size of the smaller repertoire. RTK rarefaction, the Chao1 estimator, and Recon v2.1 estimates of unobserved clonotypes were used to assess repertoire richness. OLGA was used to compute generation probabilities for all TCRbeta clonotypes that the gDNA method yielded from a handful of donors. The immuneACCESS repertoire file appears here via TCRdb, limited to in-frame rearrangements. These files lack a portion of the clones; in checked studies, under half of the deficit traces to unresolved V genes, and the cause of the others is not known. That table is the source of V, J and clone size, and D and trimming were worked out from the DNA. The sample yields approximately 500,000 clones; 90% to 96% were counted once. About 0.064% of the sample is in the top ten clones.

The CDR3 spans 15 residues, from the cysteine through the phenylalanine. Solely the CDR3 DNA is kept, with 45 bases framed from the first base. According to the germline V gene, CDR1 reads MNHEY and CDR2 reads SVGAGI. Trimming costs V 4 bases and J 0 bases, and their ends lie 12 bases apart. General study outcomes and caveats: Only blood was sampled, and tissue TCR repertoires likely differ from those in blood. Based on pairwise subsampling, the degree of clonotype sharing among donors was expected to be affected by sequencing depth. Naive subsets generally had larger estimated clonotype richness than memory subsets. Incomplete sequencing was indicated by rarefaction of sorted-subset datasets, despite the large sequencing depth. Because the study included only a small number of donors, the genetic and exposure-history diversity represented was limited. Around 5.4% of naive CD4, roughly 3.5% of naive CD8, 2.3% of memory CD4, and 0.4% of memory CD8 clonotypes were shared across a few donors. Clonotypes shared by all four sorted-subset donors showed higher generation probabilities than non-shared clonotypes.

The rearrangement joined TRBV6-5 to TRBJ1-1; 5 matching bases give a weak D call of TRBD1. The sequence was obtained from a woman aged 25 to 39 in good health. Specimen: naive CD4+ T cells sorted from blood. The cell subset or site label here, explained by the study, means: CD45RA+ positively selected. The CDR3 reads CASSWGTLMNTEAFF. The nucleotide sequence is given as TGTGCCAGCAGTTGGGGGACTTTGATGAACACTGAAGCTTTCTTT.